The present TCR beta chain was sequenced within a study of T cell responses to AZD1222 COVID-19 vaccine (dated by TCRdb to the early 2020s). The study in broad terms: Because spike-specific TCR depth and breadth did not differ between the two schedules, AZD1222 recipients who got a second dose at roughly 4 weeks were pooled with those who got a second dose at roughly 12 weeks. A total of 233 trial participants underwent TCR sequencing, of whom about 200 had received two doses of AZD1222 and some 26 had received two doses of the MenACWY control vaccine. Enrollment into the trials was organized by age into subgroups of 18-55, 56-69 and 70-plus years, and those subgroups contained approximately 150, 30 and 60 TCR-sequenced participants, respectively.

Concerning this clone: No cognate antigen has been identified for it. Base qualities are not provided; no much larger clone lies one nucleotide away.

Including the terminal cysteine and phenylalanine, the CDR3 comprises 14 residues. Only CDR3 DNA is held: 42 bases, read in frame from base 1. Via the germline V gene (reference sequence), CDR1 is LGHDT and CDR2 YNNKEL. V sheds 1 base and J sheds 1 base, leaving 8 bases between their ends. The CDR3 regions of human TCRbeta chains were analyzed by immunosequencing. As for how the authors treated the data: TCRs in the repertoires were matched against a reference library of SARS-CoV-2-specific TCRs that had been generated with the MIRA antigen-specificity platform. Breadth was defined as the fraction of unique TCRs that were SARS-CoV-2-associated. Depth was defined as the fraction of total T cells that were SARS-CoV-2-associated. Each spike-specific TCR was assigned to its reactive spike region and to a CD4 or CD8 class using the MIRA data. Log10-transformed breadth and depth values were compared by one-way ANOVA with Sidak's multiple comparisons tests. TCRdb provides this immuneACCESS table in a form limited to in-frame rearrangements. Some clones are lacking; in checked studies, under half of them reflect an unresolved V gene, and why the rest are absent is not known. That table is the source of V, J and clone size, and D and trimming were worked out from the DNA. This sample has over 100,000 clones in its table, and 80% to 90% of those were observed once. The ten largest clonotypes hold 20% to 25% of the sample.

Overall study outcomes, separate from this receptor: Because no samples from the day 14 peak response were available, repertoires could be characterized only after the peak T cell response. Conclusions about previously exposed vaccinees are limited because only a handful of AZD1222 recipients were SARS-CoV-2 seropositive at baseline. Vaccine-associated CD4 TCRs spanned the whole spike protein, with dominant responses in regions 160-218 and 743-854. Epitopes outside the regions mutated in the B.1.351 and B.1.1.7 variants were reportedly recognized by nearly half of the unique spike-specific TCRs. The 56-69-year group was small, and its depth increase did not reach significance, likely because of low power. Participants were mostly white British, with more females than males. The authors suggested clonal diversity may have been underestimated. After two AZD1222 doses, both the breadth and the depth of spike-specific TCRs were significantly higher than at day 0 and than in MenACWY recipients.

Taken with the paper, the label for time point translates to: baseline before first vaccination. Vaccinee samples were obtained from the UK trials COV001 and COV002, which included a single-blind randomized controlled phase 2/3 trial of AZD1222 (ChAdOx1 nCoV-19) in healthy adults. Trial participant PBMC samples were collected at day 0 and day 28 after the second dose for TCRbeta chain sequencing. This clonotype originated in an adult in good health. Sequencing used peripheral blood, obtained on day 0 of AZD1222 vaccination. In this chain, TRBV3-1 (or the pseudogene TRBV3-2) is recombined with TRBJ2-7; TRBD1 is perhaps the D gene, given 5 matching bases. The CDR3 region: CASSQGQTSYEQYF. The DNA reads TGTGCCAGCAGCCAAGGACAGACGTCCTACGAGCAGTACTTC.